These 9 T cell receptor beta chains share one sample of origin, sequenced in a study of cytomegalovirus exposure and HLA in healthy donors. A multiplex PCR was run with 60 Vbeta primers and 13 Jbeta primers. Assay: immunoSEQ multiplex PCR; the TCRdb copy retains only in-frame clones and omits some. The sample has approximately 160,000 clones; just over 75% are singletons. The material sequenced was PBMCs. The receptors were gathered from a woman in her 30s in good health and CMV-seropositive.

This clone was found once. V gene TRBV9 combines with J gene TRBJ1-1, with D perhaps TRBD1 (6 bases). Germline loops: CDR1 SGDLS, CDR2 YYNGEE. The V gene lost 3 bases and the J gene lost 1 base, with 16 bases spanning the gap. The CDR3 is 16 residues long. CDR3 amino acids: CASSAVNRAPNTEAFF. The CDR3 coding sequence is TGTGCCAGCAGCGCAGTTAACAGGGCCCCGAACACTGAAGCTTTCTTT.

The chain links TRBV27 to TRBJ2-7, with a possible D match to TRBD2 (5 bases). The CDR3 is 15 amino acids. CDR1 is MNHEY, CDR2 SMNVEV, per germline (reference sequence). V lost 0 bases, J lost 0 bases, and 9 bases lay in between. The CDR3 DNA sequence: TGTGCCAGCAGTTTATCGATAGGGAGCTCCTACGAGCAGTACTTC. It codes for CASSLSIGSSYEQYF.

The chain uses TRBV6-1 and TRBJ1-1, with unresolved D. CDR3 size: 12 residues. The germline V gene has CDR1 MNHNS and CDR2 SASEGT. The V and J ends lost 7 bases and 2 bases respectively, with 8 bases between them. The DNA for the CDR3 is TGTGCCAGCACAGGCCTAAACACTGAAGCTTTCTTT. Its protein product is CASTGLNTEAFF.

The V gene is TRBV7-6, the J gene TRBJ2-7, with 8 bases lining up with TRBD2. The junction had 12 bases not matched to a gene; V was cut back by 5 bases and J by 6 bases. Germline values: CDR1 SGHVS, CDR2 FNYEAQ. The CDR3 is made up of 15 amino acids. The CDR3: CASSPRGAGGGEQYF. CDR3 sequence (DNA): TGTGCCAGCAGCCCCCGAGGGGCGGGAGGAGGCGAGCAGTACTTC.

The chain is built from TRBV27 and TRBJ2-1; maybe TRBD1 (6 bases). Trimming removed 3 bases at V and 6 bases at J, with 12 bases between. The CDR3 runs to 14 residues. Germline lookup yields CDR1 MNHEY and CDR2 SMNVEV (reference sequence). CDR3 sequence (DNA): TGTGCCAGCAGTTTCATGGACAGTCCCAATGAGCAGTTCTTC. Amino acids: CASSFMDSPNEQFF.

This rearrangement joins TRBV18 to TRBJ1-1; D is possibly TRBD1 (5 bases). This CDR3 comprises 13 residues. CDR1 is KGHSH, CDR2 LQKENI, per germline. V lost 2 bases to trimming and J lost 1 base, with 5 bases between them. For the CDR3, the DNA is TGTGCCAGCTCACCAGGGGCGAACACTGAAGCTTTCTTT. This codes for CASSPGANTEAFF.

The chain uses TRBV28 and TRBJ1-5; 12 bases are a match to TRBD1. V was pared by 6 bases and J by 1 base, with 7 bases of the junction left unmatched. Germline V CDR1 and CDR2: MDHEN, SYDVKM. There are 17 residues in the CDR3. The CDR3 bases are TGTGCCAGCAGATGGGACAGGGGGCTTGGGAGCAATCAGCCCCAGCATTTT. This codes for CASRWDRGLGSNQPQHF. The whole variable domain, remainder taken from reference TRBV28 and TRBJ1-5, is DVKVTQSSRYLVKRTGEKVFLECVQDMDHENMFWYRQDPGLGLRLIYFSYDVKMKEKGDIPEGYSVSREKKERFSLILESASTNQTSMYLCASRWDRGLGSNQPQHFGDGTRLSIL.

The chain combines TRBV9 with TRBJ1-5; D ambiguous. This CDR3 has 14 amino acids. The V gene's germline CDR1 is SGDLS and CDR2 YYNGEE. Trimming cost V 2 bases and J 7 bases, with 13 bases left between them. The CDR3 sequence: CASSVSGPGQPQHF. CDR3 in DNA: TGTGCCAGCAGCGTTAGTGGGCCGGGACAGCCCCAGCATTTT.

V usage is TRBV6-1 and J usage is TRBJ2-3; D gene unclear. The CDR3 consists of 13 residues. The V gene lost 5 bases and the J gene lost 5 bases, with 11 bases spanning the gap. Germline CDR1 and CDR2: MNHNS and SASEGT. In DNA form, the CDR3 reads TGTGCCAGCAGTCACGGGTCCGAAGATACGCAGTATTTT. Translation gives CASSHGSEDTQYF.